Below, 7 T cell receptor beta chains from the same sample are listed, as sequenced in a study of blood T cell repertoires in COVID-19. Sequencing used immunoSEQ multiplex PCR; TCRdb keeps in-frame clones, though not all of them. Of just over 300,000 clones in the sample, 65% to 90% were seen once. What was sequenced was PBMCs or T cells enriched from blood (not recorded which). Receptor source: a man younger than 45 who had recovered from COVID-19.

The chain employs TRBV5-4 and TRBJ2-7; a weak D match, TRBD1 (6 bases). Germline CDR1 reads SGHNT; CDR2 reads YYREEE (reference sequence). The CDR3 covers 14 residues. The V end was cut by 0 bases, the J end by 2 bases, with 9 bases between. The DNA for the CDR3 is TGTGCCAGCAGCTTGGGCAAGGGGGCCTACGAGCAGTACTTC. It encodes CASSLGKGAYEQYF.

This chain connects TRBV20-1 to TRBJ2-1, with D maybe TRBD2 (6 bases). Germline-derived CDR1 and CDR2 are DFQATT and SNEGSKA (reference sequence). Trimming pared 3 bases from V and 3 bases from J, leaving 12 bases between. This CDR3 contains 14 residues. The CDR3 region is CSASPPGDYNEQFF. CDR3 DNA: TGCAGTGCTAGTCCCCCGGGAGACTACAATGAGCAGTTCTTC.

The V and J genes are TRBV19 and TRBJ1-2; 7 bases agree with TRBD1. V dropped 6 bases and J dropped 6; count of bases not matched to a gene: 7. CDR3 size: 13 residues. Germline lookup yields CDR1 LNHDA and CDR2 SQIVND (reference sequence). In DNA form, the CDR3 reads TGTGCCAGTAGGACAGGGAGTAGGGATGGCTACACCTTC. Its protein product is CASRTGSRDGYTF.

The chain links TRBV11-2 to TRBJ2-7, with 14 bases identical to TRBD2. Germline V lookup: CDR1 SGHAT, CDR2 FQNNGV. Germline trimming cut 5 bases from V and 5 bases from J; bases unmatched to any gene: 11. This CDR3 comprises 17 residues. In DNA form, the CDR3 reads TGTGCCAGCAGCCCTGGACTAGCGGGGGGTCGAGGCCACGAGCAGTACTTC. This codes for CASSPGLAGGRGHEQYF.

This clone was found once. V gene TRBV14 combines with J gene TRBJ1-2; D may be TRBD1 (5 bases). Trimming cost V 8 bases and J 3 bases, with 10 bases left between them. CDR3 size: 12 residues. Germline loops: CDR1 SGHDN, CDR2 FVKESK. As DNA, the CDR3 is TGTGCCAGCGATGGGGGGGACTATGGCTACACCTTC. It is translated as CASDGGDYGYTF. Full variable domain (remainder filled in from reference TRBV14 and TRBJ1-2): EAGVTQFPSHSVIEKGQTVTLRCDPISGHDNLYWYRRVMGKEIKFLLHFVKESKQDESGMPNNRFLAERTGGTYSTLKVQPAELEDSGVYFCASDGGDYGYTFGSGTRLTVV.

CDR3 in DNA: TGTGCCACCACCTTTCAGGGAAGCACTGAAGCTTTCTTT. As protein: CATTFQGSTEAFF. V and J are TRBV10-3 and TRBJ1-1, with a weak D call TRBD1 (5 bases). CDR1 is ENHRY, CDR2 SYGVKD, per germline. This CDR3 has 13 residues. V lost 10 bases and J 4 bases, leaving 16 bases between the germline ends.

The CDR3 DNA sequence: TGCGCCAGCAGTGTCTCGGGTTACTACGAGCAGTACTTC. It specifies CASSVSGYYEQYF. The V gene is TRBV10-2, the J gene TRBJ2-7; no reliable D call. V gave up 4 bases and J gave up 3 bases, with 10 bases separating them. The germline V gene has CDR1 WSHSY and CDR2 SAAADI. CDR3 size: 13 residues.